The 3 T cell receptor beta chains below were found in one sample sequenced in a study of T cells in Graves' hyperthyroidism and ophthalmopathy (dated by TCRdb to 2018 to 2020). Libraries were built with multiplex PCR. Instrument used: Illumina HiSeq 2000. Amplification of TCR beta CDR3 regions was carried out from RNA transcripts. The TCR CDR3 was subjected to a first round of RT-PCR using the HTBI primer set and the Qiagen OneStep RT-PCR kit. Through fastp at Q25 and MiXCR, TCRdb rebuilt clones from the public reads, retaining in-frame beta chains. Rows merge per CDR3 protein into single entries with the most common DNA and genes. The sample table contains a few hundred thousand distinct CDR3 sequences; only one count was recorded for approximately 15% of them. The ten largest clones take up roughly a quarter of the sample. The sample comprised blood. Every receptor here comes from a young woman with Graves' hyperthyroidism that later progressed to Graves' ophthalmopathy.

This chain joins TRBV29-1 and TRBJ2-1; D call uncertain. There are 14 residues in the CDR3. Germline lookup yields CDR1 SQVTM and CDR2 ANQGSEA. V lost 5 bases, J lost 1 base, and 12 bases lay in between. The CDR3 DNA reads TGCAGCGTTCAAATCTTGCGTTCCTACAATGAGCAGTTCTTC. Protein: CSVQILRSYNEQFF.

This clonotype has more than one count but fewer than ten. An end of the junction differs from the germline gene, which may be a read error. V is TRBV30 and J is TRBJ2-2; D remains ambiguous. The CDR3 spans 13 residues. In germline, CDR1 is GTSNPN, CDR2 SVGIG (reference sequence). CDR3 DNA: TGTGTCTGGAAAGGGTTGGGCACCGGGGAGCTGTTTTTT. It is translated as CVWKGLGTGELFF.

The chain employs TRBV20-1 and TRBJ2-3; 10 bases line up with TRBD2. Germline CDR1 is DFQATT and CDR2 is SNEGSKA (reference sequence). The length of the CDR3 is 17 residues. The trim removed 4 bases at V and 0 bases at J, leaving 10 bases unmatched. The CDR3 DNA reads TGCAGTGCTACGACATTCGGACTAGCGGCTAGCACAGATACGCAGTATTTT. Protein: CSATTFGLAASTDTQYF.